This T cell receptor beta chain was found in a study of type 1 regulatory T cells. Looking at the study overall: T-allo10 is a Tr1-enriched, alloantigen-specific CD4 T cell product made in vitro.

Turning to this clonotype: Its specificity is unknown.

Germline V gene lookup returns CDR1 LGHDT and CDR2 YNNKEL (reference sequence). This CDR3 is built from 12 residues. Between the trimmed V and J ends, which lost 0 bases and 4 bases, there was a span of 4 bases. A single record per CDR3 protein comes from TCRdb applying MiXCR to the reads. The table records 20,000 to 25,000 distinct CDR3 sequences, approximately 51% of them present only once. This TCR was recovered from a human donor in good health. V gene TRBV3-1 combines with J gene TRBJ2-7; D is undetermined. The specimen sequenced was cultured T cells, either the whole culture or a sorted T cell fraction (not recorded which). The CDR3 here is CASSQEGYEQYF. In DNA, the CDR3 is TGTGCCAGCAGCCAAGAGGGGTACGAGCAGTACTTC.